Below, one TCR beta chain is given with its context. The record originates from a study of cytomegalovirus exposure and HLA in healthy donors. Background on the study: The same platform used for the 500 to 850 first-cohort repertoires was also used for the 120 validation repertoires, as a later analysis reported.

Measured with immunoSEQ multiplex PCR; TCRdb has only the in-frame clones, and not every one. The profile shows roughly 50,000 clones, around nine tenths of them singletons. This CDR3 has 14 residues. V was trimmed by 4 bases and J by 0 bases, leaving 10 bases between them. Germline CDR1 is SGHRS and CDR2 is YFSETQ. The receptor comes from a woman under 30 in good health and CMV-seropositive. Sequences were obtained from PBMCs. The chain combines TRBV5-1 with TRBJ1-1, with D hard to call. The CDR3 DNA sequence: TGCGCCAGCAGCAACCGGGGAATGAACACTGAAGCTTTCTTT. Protein: CASSNRGMNTEAFF. Based on the CDR3 plus reference TRBV5-1 and TRBJ1-1, the full variable domain is KAGVTQTPRYLIKTRGQQVTLSCSPISGHRSVSWYQQTPGQGLQFLFEYFSETQRNKGNFPGRFSGRQFSNSRSEMNVSTLELGDSALYLCASSNRGMNTEAFFGQGTRLTVV.